This T cell receptor (beta chain) is drawn from a study of T cell repertoires in ileal Crohn's disease. Study at large: About half received postoperative treatment, some 10 with thiopurines and about 20 anti-TNF. Notes on the study in general: Every patient over 26.8% clonality showed endoscopic recurrence. Compared with CD4 T cells, sorted CD8 cells carried more expanded clones. Active smokers at surgery had more clonal expansions than non-smokers.

Concerning this clone: As yet, its antigen is unknown.

Libraries were prepared by immunoSEQ multiplex PCR; TCRdb keeps only in-frame clonotypes and omits some of them. The table records approximately 17,000 clones, around four fifths of them present only once. This CDR3 has 15 residues. The V end lost 3 bases, the J end lost 1 base, and 11 bases lay between the germline ends. Germline V lookup: CDR1 SGHDT, CDR2 YYEEEE. The TCR was taken from an adult with Crohn's disease. Sequenced material: ileal tissue. The chain combines TRBV5-6 with TRBJ2-1; tentatively, D is TRBD1 (6 bases). The CDR3 bases are TGTGCCAGCAGCTCCCTTACAGGGTCCTACAATGAGCAGTTCTTC. Amino acids: CASSSLTGSYNEQFF.